Each of the 18 T cell receptor beta chains below was sequenced from the same sample in a study of blood T cell repertoires in COVID-19. Sequenced by immunoSEQ multiplex PCR; TCRdb stores in-frame clones only, minus some. Among more than 250,000 clones listed, approximately 83% were seen once. What was sequenced was PBMCs or T cells enriched from blood (not recorded which). The receptors were gathered from a man between 25 and 39 years old who had recovered from COVID-19.

The chain employs TRBV10-3 and TRBJ1-2; TRBD1 matches at 8 bases. Germline V gene lookup returns CDR1 ENHRY and CDR2 SYGVKD. Losses at the gene ends were 4 bases for V and 8 bases for J; bases not matched to a gene: 9. The CDR3 extends over 14 amino acids. The CDR3 spells CAISVVQGAQGYTF. The CDR3 region has the DNA TGTGCCATCAGTGTAGTGCAGGGGGCGCAAGGCTACACCTTC.

This chain joins TRBV7-8 and TRBJ1-1; D is ambiguous. Trimming took 6 bases from V and 0 from J, leaving 20 bases between them. There are 17 residues in the CDR3. Germline CDR1 reads SGHVS; CDR2 reads FQNEAQ. In DNA, the CDR3 is TGTGCCAGCAGTTTGAGGTCCGGGTTCGTCATGAACACTGAAGCTTTCTTT. It encodes CASSLRSGFVMNTEAFF.

The chain uses TRBV9 and TRBJ2-2; TRBD1 might be the D (6 bases). There are 17 residues in the CDR3. The germline CDR1 and CDR2 sequences are SGDLS and YYNGEE. V was clipped by 0 bases and J by 1 base, with 13 bases between them. The CDR3 here is CASSVGGGQLNTGELFF. As DNA, the CDR3 is TGTGCCAGCAGCGTAGGAGGTGGACAGCTGAACACCGGGGAGCTGTTTTTT.

V and J are TRBV7-9 and TRBJ2-7; 9 nucleotides line up with TRBD1. This CDR3 comprises 14 residues. V was clipped by 5 bases and J by 3 bases; unmatched bases: 5. The germline CDR1 and CDR2 sequences are SEHNR and FQNEAQ (reference sequence). CDR3: CASSPTGGIYEQYF. The CDR3, as DNA: TGTGCCAGCAGCCCGACAGGGGGAATCTACGAGCAGTACTTC.

The chain is built from TRBV14 and TRBJ1-1; D ambiguous. This CDR3 region has 14 residues. The V and J ends lost 0 bases and 11 bases respectively, with 16 bases between them. The germline gives CDR1 SGHDN, CDR2 FVKESK. CDR3 in DNA: TGTGCCAGCAGCCAAGATCAGCGGTGGGTTTCGGCTTTCTTT. Translation: CASSQDQRWVSAFF. Supplemented by reference TRBV14 and TRBJ1-1, the full variable domain reads EAGVTQFPSHSVIEKGQTVTLRCDPISGHDNLYWYRRVMGKEIKFLLHFVKESKQDESGMPNNRFLAERTGGTYSTLKVQPAELEDSGVYFCASSQDQRWVSAFFGQGTRLTVV.

The CDR3 protein is CASSPLNGGELFF. The DNA for the CDR3 is TGTGCCAGCAGTCCCCTCAACGGCGGGGAGCTGTTTTTT. The V and J genes are TRBV12-3 or TRBV12-4 and TRBJ2-2, with D uncertain. The CDR3 is 13 residues long. The V gene lost 5 bases and the J gene lost 7 bases, with 11 bases spanning the gap.

The chain combines TRBV24-1 with TRBJ1-3, with a tentative D call TRBD1 (6 bases). CDR3 size: 17 residues. V was pared by 2 bases and J by 4 bases, with 17 bases between. Germline CDR1 and CDR2: KGHDR and SFDVKD. The CDR3 region has the DNA TGTGCCACCAGTGATTCGAGACAGGCCCTGTTGGGAAACACCATATATTTT. This encodes CATSDSRQALLGNTIYF.

This rearrangement joins TRBV7-8 to TRBJ2-7, with 9 bases lining up with TRBD1. Looked up from germline, CDR1 is SGHVS and CDR2 is FQNEAQ. The V and J ends lost 5 bases and 0 bases, in that order; junction bases with no gene match: 5. This CDR3 region has 15 residues. In DNA, the CDR3 is TGTGCCAGCAGCGGCGGGACAGGGAGCTCCTACGAGCAGTACTTC. Its protein is CASSGGTGSSYEQYF.

DNA of the CDR3: TGTGCCAGCGGTAGCGGGGGCCCTATTCAGTTCTTC. Encoded protein: CASGSGGPIQFF. The V and J genes are TRBV7-2 and TRBJ2-1, with 9 bases fitting TRBD2. The CDR3 contains 12 residues. J was trimmed by 13 bases and V by 8 bases; bases with no gene match: 9. Germline lookup yields CDR1 SGHTA and CDR2 FQGNSA.

The rearrangement joins TRBV3-1 (or the pseudogene TRBV3-2) to TRBJ1-4; no reliable D call. Deletions cut 0 bases from V and 5 bases from J, with 10 bases between. Per germline, CDR1 LGHDT and CDR2 YNNKEL (reference sequence). This CDR3 is 15 amino acids long. The CDR3 here is CASSQDFNRNEKLFF. The CDR3 DNA follows: TGTGCCAGCAGCCAAGATTTTAACAGAAATGAAAAACTGTTTTTT.

The chain links TRBV9 to TRBJ2-7; D may be TRBD1 (5 bases). The CDR3 sequence is 15 residues long. V shed 2 bases and J shed 2 bases, with 14 bases lying between them. Germline loops: CDR1 SGDLS, CDR2 YYNGEE. The CDR3 region is CASSVAPGNTYEQYF. Written as DNA, the CDR3 is TGTGCCAGCAGCGTCGCCCCAGGGAACACCTACGAGCAGTACTTC.

V and J are TRBV3-1 (or the pseudogene TRBV3-2) and TRBJ1-2; D call uncertain. CDR3 length equals 16 residues. V was cut by 3 bases and J by 0 bases, with 14 bases left in between. Germline CDR1 and CDR2: LGHDT and YNNKEL (reference sequence). CDR3 DNA: TGTGCCAGCAGCCACACCTCCAGGCCAACTAACTATGGCTACACCTTC. This encodes CASSHTSRPTNYGYTF.

Here the CDR3 DNA reads TGTGCCAGCAGCCAGGTGAGCACAGGCTACTCTGGAAACACCATATATTTT. Amino acid sequence: CASSQVSTGYSGNTIYF. V gene TRBV4-2 combines with J gene TRBJ1-3, with D perhaps matching TRBD1 (5 bases). V lost 3 bases to trimming and J lost 0 bases, with 15 bases between them. Germline V gene sequence: CDR1 LGHNA, CDR2 YNFKEQ. The CDR3 consists of 17 residues.

The chain combines TRBV7-2 with TRBJ2-3; TRBD2 aligns across 7 bases. Germline V gene sequence: CDR1 SGHTA, CDR2 FQGNSA. V shed 6 bases, J shed 2 bases, and the junction held 5 bases outside the gene matches. The CDR3 covers 14 residues. CDR3 sequence (DNA): TGTGCCAGCAGTCGGGGGACTACCACAGATACGCAGTATTTT. Amino acid sequence: CASSRGTTTDTQYF.

V and J are TRBV20-1 and TRBJ1-1; D not resolved. V was pared by 8 bases and J by 11 bases, with 9 bases between. There are 8 residues in the CDR3. Germline CDR1 DFQATT, CDR2 SNEGSKA (reference sequence). The CDR3 region has the DNA TGCAGTCCTCCGGGGGCTTTCTTT. Translated, it gives CSPPGAFF.

This sequence joins TRBV11-2 and TRBJ1-6, with 9 bases fitting TRBD1. Unmatched junction bases numbered 2, after V lost 5 bases and J lost 6 bases. The V gene's germline CDR1 is SGHAT and CDR2 FQNNGV. The CDR3 sequence is 14 residues long. CDR3 amino acids: CASSEQGANSPLHF. CDR3 coding DNA: TGTGCCAGCAGCGAACAGGGGGCTAATTCACCCCTCCACTTT.

The chain is built from TRBV4-3 and TRBJ1-2; the match to TRBD1 covers 7 bases. CDR1 and CDR2 (germline): LGHNA, YSLEER. V was clipped by 3 bases and J by 5 bases; unmatched bases: 9. The CDR3 runs 15 residues. The CDR3 region has the DNA TGCGCCAGCAGCCAGTCTCGGACAGGACTATATGGCTACACCTTC. Protein: CASSQSRTGLYGYTF.

Concerning this clone: Distinct nucleotide sequences in the sample also encode this CDR3. The chain uses TRBV2 and TRBJ1-6; unclear D gene. The CDR3 covers 14 residues. V shed 4 bases and J shed 4 bases, with 8 bases lying between them. The V gene's germline CDR1 is SNHLY and CDR2 FYNNEI. The CDR3 loop is CASSVEQYNSPLHF. DNA of the CDR3: TGTGCCAGCAGTGTGGAACAGTATAATTCACCCCTCCACTTT. Complete variable domain (other parts from reference TRBV2 and TRBJ1-6): EPEVTQTPSHQVTQMGQEVILRCVPISNHLYFYWYRQILGQKVEFLVSFYNNEISEKSEIFDDQFSVERPDGSNFTLKIRSTKLEDSAMYFCASSVEQYNSPLHFGNGTRLTVT.